This T cell receptor (beta chain) emerged from a study of post-analysis software for immune sequencing data. Study at large: Relapsing-remitting, secondary progressive and progressive-relapsing forms made up the multiple sclerosis disease courses. Study-level findings and limits: In patients, TRBV5-6, TRBV5-1 and TRBV20-1 belonged to roughly five TRBV segments found more frequently than in controls. Those samples that were prepared in the same batch co-clustered strongly by F measure. The normalized Chao1 diversity of multiple sclerosis patients was significantly lower than that of controls.

The CDR3 spans 14 residues. Germline V gives CDR1 MNHEY, CDR2 SVGAGI. Trimming cost V 6 bases and J 3 bases, with 15 bases left between them. This clonotype was counted a few times. The antigen is not known. cDNA libraries for TCR beta contained unique molecular identifiers. Yield was roughly 0.5 million cDNA molecules from roughly 0.93 to 9.6 million T cells. TCRdb re-called the PCR reads with MiXCR, one entry per CDR3 protein. The sample includes around 700,000 distinct CDR3 sequences, 55% to 60% of them seen just once. Specimen: blood. V is TRBV6-5 and J is TRBJ2-7, with a tentative D call TRBD1 (6 bases). The source of this sequence is a girl aged 2-9 years with multiple sclerosis. The CDR3, as DNA: TGTGCCAGCAGGCTAGGGGGAGAGAGCTACGAGCAGTACTTC. The encoded protein is CASRLGGESYEQYF.